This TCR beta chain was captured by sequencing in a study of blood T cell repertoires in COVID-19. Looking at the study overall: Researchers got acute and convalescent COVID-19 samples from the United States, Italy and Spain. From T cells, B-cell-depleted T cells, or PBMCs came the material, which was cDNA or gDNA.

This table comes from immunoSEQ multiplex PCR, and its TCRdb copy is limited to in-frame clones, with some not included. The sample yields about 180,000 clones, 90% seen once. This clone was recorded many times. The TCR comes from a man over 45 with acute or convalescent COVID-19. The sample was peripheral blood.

As DNA, the CDR3 is TGTGCCAGCAGCTTAAGTTACGAGGGGAACACTGAAGCTTTCTTT. Its protein is CASSLSYEGNTEAFF. The chain employs TRBV11-2 and TRBJ1-1; D is unclear. The length of the CDR3 is 15 residues. CDR1 SGHAT and CDR2 FQNNGV come from the germline V gene. V was cut by 2 bases and J by 1 base, with 11 bases left in between.